The rows below give T cell receptor beta chains drawn from one sample of a study of Graves' ophthalmopathy and Graves' hyperthyroidism. TCRdb passed the multiplex PCR reads through MiXCR, listing each CDR3 protein once. The table lists a few hundred thousand distinct CDR3 sequences, 15% to 17% of them singletons. The specimen was peripheral blood. Receptor source: a woman between 18 and 29 years old with stable Graves' hyperthyroidism. Both conserved end residues are part of each CDR3. Expanded clones are given a class, and other clones once, few, many or no size at all.

V gene	clone size	J gene	CDR3 protein
TRBV13	many	TRBJ2-5	CASSQQTGGVQYF
TRBV6-1	many	TRBJ1-2	CASSEGSLIYGYTF
TRBV5-1	many	TRBJ1-2	CASRNTAAGFNYGYTF
TRBV19	many	TRBJ1-5	CASSKGHNQPQHF
TRBV6-1	once	TRBJ2-7	CASSETPPVTGRYEQYF
TRBV2	many	TRBJ1-5	CASSKGQGVSSNQPQHF
TRBV19	many	TRBJ1-2	CASSLNQGPANYGYTF
TRBV4-1	-	TRBJ2-7	CASSQDFRSGQTYEQYF
TRBV12-3/TRBV12-4	many	TRBJ1-1	CASSLAGDLNTEAFF
TRBV5-1	many	TRBJ1-2	CASSLDRTANYGYTF
TRBV6-2/TRBV6-3	many	TRBJ1-1	CASSLQTGLETEAFF
TRBV3-1	-	TRBJ2-5	CASSQRTVTSEGTYF
TRBV5-1	many	TRBJ1-5	CASSLEGANQPQHF
TRBV12-3/TRBV12-4	-	TRBJ2-7	CASSYSQGTFVYEQYF
TRBV5-6	many	TRBJ1-1	CASSLGASNTEAFF
TRBV4-2	many	TRBJ2-7	CASSQVRGLNEQYF
TRBV6-5	many	TRBJ2-3	CASSYSSGDTDTQYF
TRBV7-2	many	TRBJ2-5	CASSSDRASNTQYF
TRBV6-5	many	TRBJ2-5	CASSYPSDGQETQYF
TRBV12-3/TRBV12-4	few	TRBJ2-1	CASSSYLATGVSEQFF
TRBV10-1	many	TRBJ2-7	CASRPGAAEDEQYF
TRBV20-1	many	TRBJ2-7	CSARRGTSYEQYF
TRBV20-1	many	TRBJ2-5	CSARLPLRGQETQYF
TRBV6-1	many	TRBJ2-4	CASTPAKNIQYF
TRBV7-8	-	TRBJ2-3	CASSPPSDFYTQYF
TRBV6-2/TRBV6-3	many	TRBJ1-2	CASSHWADGYTF
TRBV18	many	TRBJ1-1	CASSLRDGNTEAFF
TRBV9	few	TRBJ1-1	CASSIDWGQSGYTEAFF
TRBV14	many	TRBJ1-3	CASRHTGNTIYF
TRBV11-2	many	TRBJ2-5	CASSFLILEGLQETQYF